Sequencing of this T cell receptor beta chain was carried out in a study of monozygotic twins with inflammatory bowel disease. Study-wide findings and caveats: The data offered no way to tell different T cell subtypes apart. IBD patients shared fewer clonotypes with other individuals than healthy twins, especially patients with disease activity signs.

The template switching step added UMIs that contained a 6-nucleotide sample barcode. TCRalpha and TCRbeta cDNA was put through two nested PCRs of 16 and 9 cycles. No DNA is given; TCRdb re-called the 5' RACE reads and lists each CDR3 protein once. The sample table includes around 97,000 distinct CDR3 sequences. The CDR3 extends over 16 amino acids. Germline V CDR1 and CDR2: SGHVS, FQNEAQ. Comments on this clonotype: Its antigen is not known.

V usage is TRBV7-8 and J usage is TRBJ2-1. This receptor was identified in a human donor with ulcerative colitis or Crohn's disease, or a healthy co-twin of an affected twin (not recorded which). Sequencing was carried out using blood. CDR3 sequence reads: CASSTYSGVTYNEQFF.